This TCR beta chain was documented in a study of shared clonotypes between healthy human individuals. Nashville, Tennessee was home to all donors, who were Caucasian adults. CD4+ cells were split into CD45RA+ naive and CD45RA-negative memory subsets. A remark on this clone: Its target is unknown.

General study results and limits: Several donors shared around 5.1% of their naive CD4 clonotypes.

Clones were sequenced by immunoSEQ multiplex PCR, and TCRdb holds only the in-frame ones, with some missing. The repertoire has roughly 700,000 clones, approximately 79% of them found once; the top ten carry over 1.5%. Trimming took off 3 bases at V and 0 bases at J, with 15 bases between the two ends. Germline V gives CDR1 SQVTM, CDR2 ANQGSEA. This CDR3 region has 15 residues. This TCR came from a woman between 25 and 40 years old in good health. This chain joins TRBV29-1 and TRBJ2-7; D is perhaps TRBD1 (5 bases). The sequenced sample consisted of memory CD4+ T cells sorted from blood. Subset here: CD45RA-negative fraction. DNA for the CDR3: TGCAGCGTTGACGGGCCGAAGGGGCACTCCTACGAGCAGTACTTC. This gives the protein CSVDGPKGHSYEQYF.